One sample yielded the 18 T cell receptor beta chains listed below, sequenced in a study of blood T cell repertoires in COVID-19. Clones were sequenced by immunoSEQ multiplex PCR, and TCRdb holds only the in-frame ones, with some missing. The sample consists of almost 250,000 clones, about 83% of them appearing once. Sequenced material: peripheral blood. These receptors were collected from an elderly woman with COVID-19, enrolled during active disease.

The chain is built from TRBV7-2 and TRBJ2-7, with D hard to call. V shed 2 bases and J shed 7 bases, with 12 bases lying between them. Germline CDR1 is SGHTA and CDR2 is FQGNSA. CDR3 length equals 13 residues. DNA of the CDR3: TGTGCCAGCAGCTTAACGTCCAACATTGAGCAGTACGTC. This gives the protein CASSLTSNIEQYV.

The V and J genes are TRBV3-1 (or the pseudogene TRBV3-2) and TRBJ2-1, with 10 bases matching TRBD2. This CDR3 region has 15 residues. Looked up from germline, CDR1 is LGHDT and CDR2 is YNNKEL (reference sequence). J gave up 9 bases and V 4 bases, and 9 bases lay outside the gene matches. For the CDR3, the DNA is TGTGCCAGCAGCCTTACTAGCGGGGTCCGCGGTGAGCAGTTCTTC. The encoded protein is CASSLTSGVRGEQFF.

The chain links TRBV28 to TRBJ2-7, with D possibly TRBD1 on 6 matching bases. The CDR3 sequence is 15 residues long. V lost 6 bases and J lost 6, with 21 bases in between. Germline lookup yields CDR1 MDHEN and CDR2 SYDVKM. In DNA, the CDR3 is TGTGCCAGCAGCCCCAGGGGCAGGTCCCAATTCGAGCAGTACGTC. Amino acid sequence: CASSPRGRSQFEQYV.

The chain links TRBV5-5 to TRBJ1-2; no reliable D call. Germline V gives CDR1 SGHKS, CDR2 YYEKEE (reference sequence). This CDR3 comprises 14 residues. Trimming removed 0 bases from V and 5 bases from J, with 11 bases in between. The CDR3 protein is CASSLEPTVYGYTF. DNA for the CDR3: TGTGCCAGCAGCTTGGAGCCCACGGTATATGGCTACACCTTC.

V and J are TRBV2 and TRBJ1-4; the D gene is possibly TRBD1 (5 bases). The germline V and J ends were trimmed by 8 bases and 0 bases, with 16 bases remaining between them. This CDR3 contains 16 residues. Germline lookup yields CDR1 SNHLY and CDR2 FYNNEI. This chain's CDR3 is CASGGGGTATNEKLFF. CDR3 DNA: TGTGCCAGCGGTGGGGGGGGAACTGCAACTAATGAAAAACTGTTTTTT.

The chain has TRBV27 and TRBJ2-2; 12 bases are shared with TRBD2. V shed 2 bases, J shed 4 bases, and the junction held 8 bases outside the gene matches. The CDR3 totals 18 residues. Germline V lookup: CDR1 MNHEY, CDR2 SMNVEV (reference sequence). The CDR3 is CASSLGAWGLAGTGELFF. CDR3 nucleotides: TGTGCCAGCAGTTTAGGGGCTTGGGGACTAGCGGGCACCGGGGAGCTGTTTTTT.

The chain couples TRBV15 to TRBJ1-3; D uncertain. Looked up from germline, CDR1 is LNHNV and CDR2 is YYDKDF (reference sequence). V dropped 0 bases and J dropped 1 base, with 7 bases sitting between them. CDR3 length: 15 residues. The CDR3 region has the DNA TGTGCCACCAGCAGAGATTTGCAGTCTGGAAACACCATATATTTT. Protein: CATSRDLQSGNTIYF.

About this clone itself: At one end the junction does not follow the germline gene, possibly because of a read error. The chain has TRBV7-2 and TRBJ2-2, with TRBD2 identical over 12 bases. CDR3 size: 15 residues. Germline V CDR1 and CDR2: SGHTA, FQGNSA. The CDR3 DNA follows: TGTGCCAGCAGCCTAGCGGGGGGGTACGGCGGGGAGCTGTTTTTT. Protein: CASSLAGGYGGELFF.

In this sample, this clone turned up once. V usage is TRBV18 and J usage is TRBJ1-2, with D possibly matching TRBD1 (5 bases). Deletions cut 3 bases from V and 4 bases from J, with 6 bases between. The germline V gene encodes CDR1 KGHSH and CDR2 LQKENI. This CDR3 spans 12 amino acids. The CDR3 here is CASSPDSYGYTF. The CDR3 coding sequence is TGTGCCAGCTCACCCGACAGCTATGGCTACACCTTC. Based on the CDR3 plus reference TRBV18 and TRBJ1-2, the full variable domain is NAGVMQNPRHLVRRRGQEARLRCSPMKGHSHVYWYRQLPEEGLKFMVYLQKENIIDESGMPKERFSAEFPKEGPSILRIQQVVRGDSAAYFCASSPDSYGYTFGSGTRLTVV.

This clone was seen a few times. This chain joins TRBV9 and TRBJ2-1, with D maybe TRBD1 (6 bases). This CDR3 region has 15 residues. The V end lost 7 bases, the J end lost 3 bases, and 17 bases lay between the germline ends. Germline loops: CDR1 SGDLS, CDR2 YYNGEE. CDR3 sequence: CASCLETGDYNEQFF. For the CDR3, the DNA is TGTGCCAGCTGCCTAGAGACAGGAGACTACAATGAGCAGTTCTTC.

The V call is TRBV19, the J call TRBJ1-5; 7 positions agree with TRBD1. The CDR3 contains 14 residues. Trimming took 3 bases from V and 4 from J; bases not matched to a gene: 3. CDR1 LNHDA and CDR2 SQIVND come from the germline V gene (reference sequence). The DNA for the CDR3 is TGTGCCAGTAGTATTGGGACAGTTAATCAGCCCCAGCATTTT. It encodes CASSIGTVNQPQHF.

The table lists this clone with a count of one. V is TRBV7-9 and J is TRBJ1-2; unclear D gene. From germline, CDR1 is SEHNR and CDR2 FQNEAQ (reference sequence). V lost 1 base and J 7 bases, leaving 10 bases between the germline ends. CDR3 length: 13 amino acids. The CDR3 sequence: CASSLGLSRGYTF. The CDR3 DNA follows: TGTGCCAGCAGCTTAGGTTTAAGCCGTGGCTACACCTTC.

The V gene is TRBV4-1, the J gene TRBJ1-4; TRBD1 agrees at 8 bases. Germline V gene lookup returns CDR1 MGHRA and CDR2 YSYEKL. The CDR3 has 16 amino acids. With 4 bases clipped from V and 4 bases from J, the junction kept 8 bases outside the gene matches. The CDR3 nucleotides are TGCGCCAGCAGCCCCCCCCCGACAGGGGTTAATGAAAAACTGTTTTTT. Amino acids: CASSPPPTGVNEKLFF.

The CDR3 loop is CASSSTHDRGITNEKLFF. CDR3 nucleotides: TGTGCCAGCAGCTCCACGCATGACAGGGGGATCACTAATGAAAAACTGTTTTTT. The chain recombines TRBV5-6 with TRBJ1-4, with 9 nucleotides matching TRBD1. Germline V lookup: CDR1 SGHDT, CDR2 YYEEEE. The CDR3 runs to 18 residues. Unmatched junction bases numbered 11, after V lost 3 bases and J lost 2 bases.

This chain uses TRBV5-1 with TRBJ2-1, with TRBD2 matching 8 bases. Losses at the gene ends were 1 base for V and 2 bases for J; bases not matched to a gene: 8. Germline CDR1 SGHRS, CDR2 YFSETQ. This CDR3 contains 17 residues. The CDR3: CASSLISVLAAYNEQFF. The CDR3 DNA is TGCGCCAGCAGCTTGATTTCGGTACTAGCGGCCTACAATGAGCAGTTCTTC.

The chain uses TRBV2 and TRBJ2-7; a weak D match, TRBD1 (6 bases). This CDR3 has 15 residues. V gave up 6 bases and J gave up 0 bases, with 15 bases separating them. The V gene's germline CDR1 is SNHLY and CDR2 FYNNEI. CDR3 amino acids: CASRDPGQSSYEQYV. For the CDR3, the DNA is TGTGCCAGCAGGGACCCAGGACAGAGCTCCTACGAGCAGTACGTC.

The chain carries TRBV12-3 or TRBV12-4 and TRBJ2-7, with 9 bases lining up with TRBD1. CDR3 length equals 13 residues. V shed 6 bases and J 5 bases; nucleotides not matched to a gene: 5. The CDR3 coding sequence is TGTGCCAGCAGGGGGACAGGGTTCCACGAGCAGTACTTC. Its protein is CASRGTGFHEQYF.

V gene TRBV9 combines with J gene TRBJ1-1, with unresolved D. The CDR3 sequence is 13 residues long. Germline CDR1 SGDLS, CDR2 YYNGEE. Between the trimmed V and J ends, which lost 1 base and 2 bases, there was a span of 6 bases. CDR3 sequence reads: CASSVQVNTEAFF. The CDR3 DNA reads TGTGCCAGCAGCGTACAGGTAAACACTGAAGCTTTCTTT. The whole variable domain, filled in from reference TRBV9 and TRBJ1-1, reads DSGVTQTPKHLITATGQRVTLRCSPRSGDLSVYWYQQSLDQGLQFLIQYYNGEERAKGNILERFSAQQFPDLHSELNLSSLELGDSALYFCASSVQVNTEAFFGQGTRLTVV.